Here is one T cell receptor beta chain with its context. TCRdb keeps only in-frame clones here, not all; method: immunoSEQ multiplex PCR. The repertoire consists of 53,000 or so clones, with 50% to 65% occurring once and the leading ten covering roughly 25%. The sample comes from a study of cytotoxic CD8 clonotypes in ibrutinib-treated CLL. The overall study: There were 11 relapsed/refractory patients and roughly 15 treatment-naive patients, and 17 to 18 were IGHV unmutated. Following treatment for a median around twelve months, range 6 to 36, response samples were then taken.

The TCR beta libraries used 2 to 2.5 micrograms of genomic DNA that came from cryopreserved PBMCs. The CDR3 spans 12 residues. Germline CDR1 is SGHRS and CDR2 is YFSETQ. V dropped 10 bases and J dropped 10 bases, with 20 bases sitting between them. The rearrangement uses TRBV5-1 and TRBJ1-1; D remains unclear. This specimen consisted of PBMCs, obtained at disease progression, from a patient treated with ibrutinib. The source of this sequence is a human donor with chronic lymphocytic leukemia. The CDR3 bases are TGCGCCCGGACTCAATTCAGTATTGCAGCTTTCTTT. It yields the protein CARTQFSIAAFF. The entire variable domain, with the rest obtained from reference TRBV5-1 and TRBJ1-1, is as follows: KAGVTQTPRYLIKTRGQQVTLSCSPISGHRSVSWYQQTPGQGLQFLFEYFSETQRNKGNFPGRFSGRQFSNSRSEMNVSTLELGDSALYLCARTQFSIAAFFGQGTRLTVV.